This T cell receptor beta chain stems from a study of blood T cell repertoires in COVID-19. Study details: Whether acute or convalescent, the COVID-19 samples came from the United States, Italy and Spain.

In the authors' workflow: Estimation of nucleated cell counts was performed using reference gene primer amplification. Profiling relied on immunoSEQ multiplex PCR, and the TCRdb table lists in-frame clones only, not all of them. The V and J calls and the clone size are those of that table, but D and trimming were determined from the DNA. The repertoire consists of about 100,000 clones, with 85% occurring once and the leading ten covering approximately 2%. The ends lost 4 bases at V and 4 bases at J; junction bases unmatched: 8. Germline loops: CDR1 ENHRY, CDR2 SYGVKD. CDR3 size: 17 residues. V and J are TRBV10-3 and TRBJ2-7; 15 bases match TRBD2. Sequenced: peripheral blood. The receptor was derived from a woman aged 65 to 85 with active or convalescent COVID-19. The DNA of the CDR3 is TGTGCCATCAGTGGGACTAGCGGGGGGGCCGGTGGTTACGAGCAGTACTTC. Amino acid sequence: CAISGTSGGAGGYEQYF.